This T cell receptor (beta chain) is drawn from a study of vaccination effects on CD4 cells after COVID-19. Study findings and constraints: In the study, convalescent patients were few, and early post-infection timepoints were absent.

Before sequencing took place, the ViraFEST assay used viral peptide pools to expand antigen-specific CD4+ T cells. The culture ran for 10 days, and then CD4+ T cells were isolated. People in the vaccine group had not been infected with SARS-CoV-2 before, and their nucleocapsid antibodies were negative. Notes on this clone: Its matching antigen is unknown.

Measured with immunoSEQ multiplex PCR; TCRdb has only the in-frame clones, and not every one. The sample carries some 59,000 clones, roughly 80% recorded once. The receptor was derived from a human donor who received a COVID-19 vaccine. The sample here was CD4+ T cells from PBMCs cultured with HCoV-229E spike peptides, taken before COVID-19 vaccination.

As DNA, the CDR3 is TGTGCCAGCAGCCAAAGTGGTCTCTCCTATAATTCACCCCTCCACTTT. This sequence encodes CASSQSGLSYNSPLHF. This sequence joins TRBV3-1 (or the pseudogene TRBV3-2) and TRBJ1-6; D uncertain. This CDR3 has 16 residues. Germline CDR1 and CDR2: LGHDT and YNNKEL (reference sequence). The V and J ends lost 2 bases and 0 bases respectively, with 8 bases between them.